These T cell receptor beta chains were read from a single sample in a study of blood T cell repertoires in COVID-19. TCRdb keeps only in-frame clones here, not all; method: immunoSEQ multiplex PCR. The data show around 200,000 clones, with about four fifths seen just once and 2% to 3% held by the top ten. Source material: peripheral blood. The receptors shown here come from a woman aged 40 to 50 with active or convalescent COVID-19. Both conserved end residues are part of each CDR3. The order of the fields is J gene, D gene, clone size, V gene, CDR3 protein, CDR3 DNA. The D gene is left open where the match is weak. Size values are once, few and many counts, or a class for expanded clones, and some rows have none.

>TRBJ2-5|NA|NA|TRBV28
CASSGGSETQYF
TGTGCCAGCTCTGGGGGGTCAGAGACCCAGTACTTC
>TRBJ2-1|NA|NA|TRBV15
CATSRDSSTEQFF
TGTGCCACCAGCAGAGATAGTAGCACTGAGCAGTTCTTC
>TRBJ1-4|NA|NA|TRBV29-1
CSVVVTANEKLFF
TGCAGCGTTGTTGTGACAGCGAATGAAAAACTGTTTTTT
>TRBJ2-7|TRBD2|few|TRBV10-1
CASSEFPSGPYEQYF
TGCGCCAGCAGTGAGTTTCCTAGCGGACCCTACGAGCAGTACTTC
>TRBJ2-3|NA|NA|TRBV5-4
CASSQGGPGPNTQYF
TGTGCCAGCAGCCAAGGAGGGCCCGGTCCAAATACGCAGTATTTT
>TRBJ1-2|NA|NA|TRBV7-2
CASSLLRGTNYGYTF
TGTGCCAGCAGCTTACTCAGGGGTACTAACTATGGCTACACCTTC
>TRBJ2-7|TRBD2|NA|TRBV27
CASSSGLAGATREQYF
TGTGCCAGCAGTTCGGGACTAGCGGGAGCGACGCGGGAGCAGTACTTC
>TRBJ1-4|NA|NA|TRBV7-2
CASSLGGPRSGEKLFF
TGTGCCAGCAGCTTAGGGGGGCCTCGGAGTGGGGAAAAACTGTTTTTT
>TRBJ1-4|NA|NA|TRBV9
CASSVGGWEKLFF
TGTGCCAGCAGCGTGGGAGGCTGGGAAAAACTGTTTTTT
>TRBJ1-3|NA|NA|TRBV28
CASSLIQDSGNTIYF
TGTGCCAGCAGTTTAATTCAGGACTCTGGAAACACCATATATTTT
>TRBJ2-2|TRBD2|NA|TRBV11-3
CASSPRTSSIGELFF
TGTGCCAGCAGCCCCCGGACTAGTTCCATCGGGGAGCTGTTTTTT